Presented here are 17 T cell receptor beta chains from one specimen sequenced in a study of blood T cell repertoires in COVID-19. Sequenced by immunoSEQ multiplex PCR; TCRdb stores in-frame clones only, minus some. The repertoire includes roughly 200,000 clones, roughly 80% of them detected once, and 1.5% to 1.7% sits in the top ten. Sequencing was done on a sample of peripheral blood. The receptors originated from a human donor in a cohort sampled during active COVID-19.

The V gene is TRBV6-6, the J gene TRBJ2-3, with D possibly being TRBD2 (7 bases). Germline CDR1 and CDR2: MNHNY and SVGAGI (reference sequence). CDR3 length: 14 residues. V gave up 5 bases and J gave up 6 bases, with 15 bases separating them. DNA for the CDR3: TGTGCCAGCAGTCCGACTAGCCAGGGGGATACGCAGTATTTT. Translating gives CASSPTSQGDTQYF.

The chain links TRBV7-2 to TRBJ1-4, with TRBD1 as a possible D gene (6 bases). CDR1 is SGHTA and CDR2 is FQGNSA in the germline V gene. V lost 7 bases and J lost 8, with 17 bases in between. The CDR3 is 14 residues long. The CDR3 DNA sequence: TGTGCCAGCACCTCCGGGACACTCCGAGAAAAACTGTTTTTT. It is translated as CASTSGTLREKLFF.

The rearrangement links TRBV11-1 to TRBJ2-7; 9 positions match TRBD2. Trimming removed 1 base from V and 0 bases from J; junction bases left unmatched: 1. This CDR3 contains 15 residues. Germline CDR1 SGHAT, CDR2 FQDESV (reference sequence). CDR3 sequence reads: CASSLGSGGSYEQYF. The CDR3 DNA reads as TGTGCCAGCAGCTTAGGTAGCGGGGGCTCCTACGAGCAGTACTTC.

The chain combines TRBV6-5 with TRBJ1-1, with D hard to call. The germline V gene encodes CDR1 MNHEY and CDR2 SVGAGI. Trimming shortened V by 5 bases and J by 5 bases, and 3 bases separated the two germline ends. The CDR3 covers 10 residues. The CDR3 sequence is CASSRTEAFF. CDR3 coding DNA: TGTGCCAGCAGTCGGACTGAAGCTTTCTTT.

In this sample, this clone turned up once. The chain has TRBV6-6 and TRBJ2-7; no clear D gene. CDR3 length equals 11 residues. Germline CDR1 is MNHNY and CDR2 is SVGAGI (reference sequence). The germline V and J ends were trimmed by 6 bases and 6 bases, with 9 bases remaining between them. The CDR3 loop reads CASRGSAEQYF. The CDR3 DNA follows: TGTGCCAGCAGAGGAAGCGCCGAGCAGTACTTC.

In nucleotides, the CDR3 is TGTGCCAGTAGTATCCGAGAGCGGACCTCTGGAAACACCATATATTTT. It is translated as CASSIRERTSGNTIYF. The V and J genes are TRBV19 and TRBJ1-3, with D unresolved. CDR1 LNHDA and CDR2 SQIVND come from the germline V gene (reference sequence). The CDR3 is 16 amino acids. V lost 3 bases and J lost 0, with 12 bases in between.

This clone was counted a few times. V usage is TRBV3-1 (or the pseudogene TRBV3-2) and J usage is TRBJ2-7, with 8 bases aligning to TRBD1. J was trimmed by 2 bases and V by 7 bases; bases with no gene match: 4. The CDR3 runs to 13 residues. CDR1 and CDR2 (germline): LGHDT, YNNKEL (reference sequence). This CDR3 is CASTGQGAYEQYF. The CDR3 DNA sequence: TGTGCCAGCACCGGACAGGGAGCCTACGAGCAGTACTTC.

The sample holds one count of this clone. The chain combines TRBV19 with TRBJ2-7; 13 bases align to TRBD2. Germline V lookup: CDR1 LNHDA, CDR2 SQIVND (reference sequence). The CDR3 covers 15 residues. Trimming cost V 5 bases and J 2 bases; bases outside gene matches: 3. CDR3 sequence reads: CASSATSGRAYEQYF. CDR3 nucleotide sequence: TGTGCCAGTAGTGCTACTAGCGGGAGGGCCTACGAGCAGTACTTC.

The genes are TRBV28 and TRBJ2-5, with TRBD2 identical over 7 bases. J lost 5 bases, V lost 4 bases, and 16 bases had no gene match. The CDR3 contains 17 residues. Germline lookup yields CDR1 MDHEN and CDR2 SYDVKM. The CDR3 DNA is TGTGCCAGCAGTTCCCCCGGCAGGACCTCGCGGGGGGAGACCCAGTACTTC. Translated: CASSSPGRTSRGETQYF. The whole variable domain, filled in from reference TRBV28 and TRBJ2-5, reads DVKVTQSSRYLVKRTGEKVFLECVQDMDHENMFWYRQDPGLGLRLIYFSYDVKMKEKGDIPEGYSVSREKKERFSLILESASTNQTSMYLCASSSPGRTSRGETQYFGPGTRLLVL.

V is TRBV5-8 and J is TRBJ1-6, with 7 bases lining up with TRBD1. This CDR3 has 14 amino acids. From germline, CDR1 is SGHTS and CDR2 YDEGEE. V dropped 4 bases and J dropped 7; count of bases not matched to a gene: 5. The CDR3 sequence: CASSPGQWNSPLHF. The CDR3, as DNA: TGTGCCAGCAGCCCGGGACAGTGGAATTCACCCCTCCACTTT.

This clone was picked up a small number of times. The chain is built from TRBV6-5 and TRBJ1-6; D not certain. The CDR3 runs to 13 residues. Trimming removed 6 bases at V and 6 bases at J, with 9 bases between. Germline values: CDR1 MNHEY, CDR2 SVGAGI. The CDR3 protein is CASSPLLNSPLHF. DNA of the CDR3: TGTGCCAGCAGCCCCCTCCTTAATTCACCCCTCCACTTT.

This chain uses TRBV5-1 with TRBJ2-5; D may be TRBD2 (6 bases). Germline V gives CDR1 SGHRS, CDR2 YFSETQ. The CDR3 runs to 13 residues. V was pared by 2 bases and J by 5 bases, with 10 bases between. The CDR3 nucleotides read TGCGCCAGCAGCTTAGGCGGGGCCGAGACCCAGTACTTC. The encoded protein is CASSLGGAETQYF.

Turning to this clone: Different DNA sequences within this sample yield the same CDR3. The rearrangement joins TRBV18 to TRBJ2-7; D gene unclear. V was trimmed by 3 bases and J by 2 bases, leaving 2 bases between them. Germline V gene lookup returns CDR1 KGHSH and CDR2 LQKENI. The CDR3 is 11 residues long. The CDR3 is CASSPAYEQYF. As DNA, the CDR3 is TGTGCCAGCTCACCCGCCTACGAGCAGTACTTC.

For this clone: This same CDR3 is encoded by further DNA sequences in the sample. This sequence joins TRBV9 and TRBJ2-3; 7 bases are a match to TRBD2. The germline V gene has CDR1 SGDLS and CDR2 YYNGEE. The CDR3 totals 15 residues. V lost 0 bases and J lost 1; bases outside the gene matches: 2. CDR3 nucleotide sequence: TGTGCCAGCAGCGTAGGCGGGAGTGGCACAGATACGCAGTATTTT. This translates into CASSVGGSGTDTQYF.

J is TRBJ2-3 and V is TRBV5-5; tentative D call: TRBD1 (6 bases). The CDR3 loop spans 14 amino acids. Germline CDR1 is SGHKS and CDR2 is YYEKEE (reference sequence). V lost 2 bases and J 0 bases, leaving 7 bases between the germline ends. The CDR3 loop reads CASSFQGSTDTQYF. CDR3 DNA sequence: TGTGCCAGCAGCTTCCAGGGGAGCACAGATACGCAGTATTTT. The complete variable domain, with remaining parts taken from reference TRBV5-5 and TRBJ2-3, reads DAGVTQSPTHLIKTRGQQVTLRCSPISGHKSVSWYQQVLGQGPQFIFQYYEKEERGRGNFPDRFSARQFPNYSSELNVNALLLGDSALYLCASSFQGSTDTQYFGPGTRLTVL.

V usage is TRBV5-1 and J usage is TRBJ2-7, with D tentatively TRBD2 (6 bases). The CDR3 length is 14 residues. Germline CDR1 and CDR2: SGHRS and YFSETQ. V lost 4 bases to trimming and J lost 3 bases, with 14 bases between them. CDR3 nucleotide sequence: TGCGCCAGCAGCGAAGCGCGCGGGGTCTACGAGCAGTACTTC. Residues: CASSEARGVYEQYF. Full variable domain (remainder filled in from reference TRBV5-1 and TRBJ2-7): KAGVTQTPRYLIKTRGQQVTLSCSPISGHRSVSWYQQTPGQGLQFLFEYFSETQRNKGNFPGRFSGRQFSNSRSEMNVSTLELGDSALYLCASSEARGVYEQYFGPGTRLTVT.

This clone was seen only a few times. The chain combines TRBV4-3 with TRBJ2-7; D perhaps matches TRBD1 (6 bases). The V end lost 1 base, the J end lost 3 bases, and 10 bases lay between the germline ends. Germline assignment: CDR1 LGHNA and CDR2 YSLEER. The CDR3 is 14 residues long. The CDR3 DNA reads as TGCGCCAGCAGCCAAGGGACAGAGGACTACGAGCAGTACTTC. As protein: CASSQGTEDYEQYF.